This TCR beta chain was documented in a study of T cells in Graves' hyperthyroidism and ophthalmopathy. Study summary: Peripheral blood was taken when the disease was first diagnosed, before any treatment began. Notes on the study in general: The model predicted ophthalmopathy a median roughly 6.3 months before onset. Most thyroid clonotypes with frequency above 0.001 were detected in blood.

The germline gives CDR1 ENHRY, CDR2 SYGVKD. The CDR3 runs to 13 residues. V shed 1 base and J shed 6 bases, with 9 bases lying between them. Concerning this clonotype: Its antigen remains unknown.

RNA transcripts yielded amplified TCR beta CDR3 regions. First-round RT-PCR targeting the TCR CDR3 was performed with the HTBI primer set. TCRdb passed the multiplex PCR reads through MiXCR, listing each CDR3 protein once. The sample lists around 370,000 distinct CDR3 sequences, around a sixth occurring once. Patients were excluded because of uncontrolled infection, other autoimmune disease, pregnancy or lactation. The material sequenced was blood. The receptor was isolated from a man between 18 and 29 years old with Graves' ophthalmopathy. V is TRBV10-3 and J is TRBJ1-1; D gene ambiguous. The chain's CDR3 is CAISELYPPEAFF. DNA for the CDR3: TGTGCCATCAGTGAGTTGTACCCTCCTGAAGCTTTCTTT.